This T cell receptor beta chain was captured in a study of beta chain features in type 1 diabetes. Study-wide results and limits: HLA effects on TCRB rearrangement stayed unresolved here.

As every portion of the isolated RNA was reverse transcribed, the sequencing read expressed TCRB transcripts. Each sample of naive, central memory or regulatory T cells had, on average, about 3.57 million reads. Profiled with immunoSEQ multiplex PCR; TCRdb holds only in-frame clones, not every one. This sample carries 860,000 or so clones, about a sixth of them seen once, and the ten largest clones take 0.02% to 0.025%. Remarks on this clone: Its specificity is unknown.

Germline loops: CDR1 LGHNA, CDR2 YNFKEQ. The V and J ends lost 0 bases and 8 bases respectively, with 7 bases between them. This CDR3 is 13 amino acids long. The rearrangement uses TRBV4-2 and TRBJ2-2; D uncertain. The TCR sequence derives from a woman under 30 in good health. The sequencing sample was made of naive CD4+ T cells from blood. The DNA of the CDR3 is TGTGCCAGCAGCCAAGATGGGTGGGGGGAGCTGTTTTTT. It codes for CASSQDGWGELFF.